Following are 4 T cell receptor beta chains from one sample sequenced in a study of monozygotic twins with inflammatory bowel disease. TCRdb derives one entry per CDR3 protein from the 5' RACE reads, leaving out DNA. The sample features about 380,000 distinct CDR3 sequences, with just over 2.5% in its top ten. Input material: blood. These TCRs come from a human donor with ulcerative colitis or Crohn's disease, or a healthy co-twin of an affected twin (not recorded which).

CDR3 in amino acids: CATSRAQNQPQHF. J is TRBJ1-5 and V is TRBV15. This CDR3 has 13 amino acids. Looked up from germline, CDR1 is LNHNV and CDR2 is YYDKDF (reference sequence).

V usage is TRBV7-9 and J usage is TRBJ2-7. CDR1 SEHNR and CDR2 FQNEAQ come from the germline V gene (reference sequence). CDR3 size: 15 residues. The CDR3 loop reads CASSPSSAGSYEQYF.

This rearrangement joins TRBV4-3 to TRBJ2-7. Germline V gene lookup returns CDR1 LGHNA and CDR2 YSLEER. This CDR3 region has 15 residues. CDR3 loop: CVSSIGSGIFYEQYF.

The CDR3 here is CATSKGHLNTEAFF. The rearrangement uses TRBV19 and TRBJ1-1; absent DNA, TCRdb's TRBD1 call cannot be checked. CDR1 LNHDA and CDR2 SQIVND come from the germline V gene (reference sequence). The CDR3 loop spans 14 amino acids.